A single T cell receptor (beta chain) is shown here with its context. Its antigen is unidentified. TCRdb's table, derived via immunoSEQ multiplex PCR, lists solely in-frame clones and lacks some. This table has about 82,000 clones, 85% to 95% appearing once. The CDR3 has 15 residues. CDR1 and CDR2 from the germline V gene are SGHTA and FQGNSA. With V trimmed by 1 base and J by 7 bases, 5 bases remained unmatched. The data are from a study of cytomegalovirus exposure and HLA in healthy donors. Whole-study findings and limits: Confirmation was obtained in vitro that a few CMV-associated chains are specific for CMV antigens. The classifier reportedly diagnosed cytomegalovirus status with high specificity and sensitivity.

The TCR originated in a woman younger than 35 in good health and CMV-seronegative. The sequencing sample was made of PBMCs. The genes are TRBV7-2 and TRBJ2-1; 9 bases align to TRBD2. CDR3 region: CASSLGREGRNEQFF. The CDR3 DNA reads TGTGCCAGCAGCTTAGGGCGGGAGGGCCGGAATGAGCAGTTCTTC.